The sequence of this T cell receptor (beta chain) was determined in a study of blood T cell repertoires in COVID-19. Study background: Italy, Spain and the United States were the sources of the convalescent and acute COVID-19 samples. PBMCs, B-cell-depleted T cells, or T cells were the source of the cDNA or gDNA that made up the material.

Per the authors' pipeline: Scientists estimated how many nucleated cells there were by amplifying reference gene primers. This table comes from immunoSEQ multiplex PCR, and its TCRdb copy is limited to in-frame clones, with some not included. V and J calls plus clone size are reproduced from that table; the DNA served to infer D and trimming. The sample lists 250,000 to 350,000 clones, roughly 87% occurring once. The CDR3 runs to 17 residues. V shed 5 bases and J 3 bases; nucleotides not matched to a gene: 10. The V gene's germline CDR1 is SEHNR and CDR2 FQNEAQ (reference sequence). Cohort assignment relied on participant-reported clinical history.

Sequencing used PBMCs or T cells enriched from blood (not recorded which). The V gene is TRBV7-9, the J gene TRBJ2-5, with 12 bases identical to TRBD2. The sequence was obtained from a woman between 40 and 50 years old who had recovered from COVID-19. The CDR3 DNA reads TGTGCCAGCAGCCCCACCTTCAGACTAGCGGGAGAAGAGACCCAGTACTTC. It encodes CASSPTFRLAGEETQYF.